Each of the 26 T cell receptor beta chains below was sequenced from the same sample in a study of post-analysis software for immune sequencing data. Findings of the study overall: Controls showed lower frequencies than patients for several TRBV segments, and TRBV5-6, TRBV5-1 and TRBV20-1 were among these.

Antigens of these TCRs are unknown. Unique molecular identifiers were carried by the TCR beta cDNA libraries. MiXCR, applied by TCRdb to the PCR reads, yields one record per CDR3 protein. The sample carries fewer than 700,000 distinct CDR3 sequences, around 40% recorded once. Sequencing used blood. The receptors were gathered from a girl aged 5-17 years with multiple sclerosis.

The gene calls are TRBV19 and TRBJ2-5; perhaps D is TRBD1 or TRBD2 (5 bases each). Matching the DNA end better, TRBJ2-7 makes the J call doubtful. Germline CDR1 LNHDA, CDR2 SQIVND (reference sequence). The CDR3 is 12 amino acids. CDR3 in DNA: TGTGCCAGTAGTATGGGGGTCCACGAGCAGTACTTC. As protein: CASSMGVHEQYF.

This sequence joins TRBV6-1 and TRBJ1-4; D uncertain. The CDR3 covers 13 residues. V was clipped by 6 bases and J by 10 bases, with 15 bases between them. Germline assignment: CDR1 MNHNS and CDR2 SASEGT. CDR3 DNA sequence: TGTGCCAGCAGGGGAAGTATCGGGTCAAAACTGTTTTTT. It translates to CASRGSIGSKLFF.

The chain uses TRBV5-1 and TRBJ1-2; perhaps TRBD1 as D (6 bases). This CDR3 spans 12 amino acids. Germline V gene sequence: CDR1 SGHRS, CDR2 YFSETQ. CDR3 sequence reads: CVSASGGLDYTF. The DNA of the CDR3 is TGCGTTTCGGCTTCCGGGGGCTTGGACTACACCTTC.

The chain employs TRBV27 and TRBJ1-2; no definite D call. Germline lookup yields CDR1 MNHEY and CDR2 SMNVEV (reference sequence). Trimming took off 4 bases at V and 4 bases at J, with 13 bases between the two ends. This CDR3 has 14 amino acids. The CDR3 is CASSWSWPVYGYTF. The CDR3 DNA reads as TGTGCCAGCAGTTGGTCATGGCCTGTCTATGGCTACACCTTC.

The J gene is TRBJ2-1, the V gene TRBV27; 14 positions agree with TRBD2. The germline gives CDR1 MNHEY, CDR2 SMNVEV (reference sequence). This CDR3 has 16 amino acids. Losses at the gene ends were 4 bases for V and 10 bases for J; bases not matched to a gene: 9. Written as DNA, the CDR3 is TGTGCCAGCAGTTATTACAGACTAGCGGGAGGGGAAGAGCAGTTCTTC. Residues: CASSYYRLAGGEEQFF.

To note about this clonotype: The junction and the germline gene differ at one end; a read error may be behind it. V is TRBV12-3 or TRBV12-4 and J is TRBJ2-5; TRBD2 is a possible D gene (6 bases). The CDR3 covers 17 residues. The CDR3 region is CASSSGTWVGGEEAQYF. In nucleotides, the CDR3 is TGTGCCAGCAGTTCCGGGACGTGGGTGGGGGGAGAAGAGGCCCAGTACTTC.

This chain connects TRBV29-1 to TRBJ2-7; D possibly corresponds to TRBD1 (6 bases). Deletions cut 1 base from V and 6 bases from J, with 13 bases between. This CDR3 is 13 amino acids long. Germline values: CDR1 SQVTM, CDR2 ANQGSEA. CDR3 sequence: CSVEGTDRSEQYF. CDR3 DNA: TGCAGCGTTGAAGGGACAGATCGTTCCGAGCAGTACTTC.

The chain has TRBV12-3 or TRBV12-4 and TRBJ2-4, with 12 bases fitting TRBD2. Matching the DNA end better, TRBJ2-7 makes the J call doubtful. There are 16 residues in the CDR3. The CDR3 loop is CASSLTGTSGSYEQYF. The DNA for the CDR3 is TGTGCCAGCAGTTTGACCGGGACTAGCGGGTCCTACGAGCAGTACTTC.

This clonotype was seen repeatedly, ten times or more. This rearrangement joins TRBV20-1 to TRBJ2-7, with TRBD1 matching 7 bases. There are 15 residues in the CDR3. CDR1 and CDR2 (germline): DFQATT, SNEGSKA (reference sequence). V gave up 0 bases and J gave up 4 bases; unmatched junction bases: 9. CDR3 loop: CSARDADKGAYEQYF. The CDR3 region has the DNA TGCAGTGCTAGAGACGCGGATAAGGGGGCGTACGAGCAGTACTTC.

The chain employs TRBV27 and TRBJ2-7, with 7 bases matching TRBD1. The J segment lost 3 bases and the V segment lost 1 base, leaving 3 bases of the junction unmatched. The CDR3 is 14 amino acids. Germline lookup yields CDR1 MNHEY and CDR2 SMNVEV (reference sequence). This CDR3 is CASSLLTGDYEQYF. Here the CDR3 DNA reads TGTGCCAGCAGTTTATTAACAGGGGACTACGAGCAGTACTTC.

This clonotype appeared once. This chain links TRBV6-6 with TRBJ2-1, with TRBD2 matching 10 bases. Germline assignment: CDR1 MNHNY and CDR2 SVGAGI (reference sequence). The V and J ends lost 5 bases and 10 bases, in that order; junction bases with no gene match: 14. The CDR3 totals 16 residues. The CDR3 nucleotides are TGTGCCAGCAGTGCCTCGGGCCTAGCGGGAGTTAAGGAGCAGTTCTTC. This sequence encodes CASSASGLAGVKEQFF.

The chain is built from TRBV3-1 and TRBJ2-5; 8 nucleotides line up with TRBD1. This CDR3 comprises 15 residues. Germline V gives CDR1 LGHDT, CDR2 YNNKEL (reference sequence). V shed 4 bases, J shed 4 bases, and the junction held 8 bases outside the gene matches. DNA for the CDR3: TGTGCCAGCAGCCCACGGACAGGGAGATCAGAGACCCAGTACTTC. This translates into CASSPRTGRSETQYF.

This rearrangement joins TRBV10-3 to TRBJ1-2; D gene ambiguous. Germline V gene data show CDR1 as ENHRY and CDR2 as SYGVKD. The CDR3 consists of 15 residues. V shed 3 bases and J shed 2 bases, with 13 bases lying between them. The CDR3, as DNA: TGTGCCATCAGTGAAAGTCAGAGAGGGAACTATGGCTACACCTTC. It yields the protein CAISESQRGNYGYTF.

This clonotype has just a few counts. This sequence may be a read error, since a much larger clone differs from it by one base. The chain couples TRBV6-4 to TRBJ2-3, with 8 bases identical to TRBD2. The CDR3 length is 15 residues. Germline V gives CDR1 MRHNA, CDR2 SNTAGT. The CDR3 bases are TGTGCCAACAGTGACAGTAGCGGGAAGTCCGATACGCAGTATTTT. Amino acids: CANSDSSGKSDTQYF.

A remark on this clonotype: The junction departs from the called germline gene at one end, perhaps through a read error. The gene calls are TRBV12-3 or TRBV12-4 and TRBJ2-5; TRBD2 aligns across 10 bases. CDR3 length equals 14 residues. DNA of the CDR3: TGTGCCAGCAGTTACCTAGCGGGAGAAGAGGCCCAGTACTTC. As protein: CASSYLAGEEAQYF.

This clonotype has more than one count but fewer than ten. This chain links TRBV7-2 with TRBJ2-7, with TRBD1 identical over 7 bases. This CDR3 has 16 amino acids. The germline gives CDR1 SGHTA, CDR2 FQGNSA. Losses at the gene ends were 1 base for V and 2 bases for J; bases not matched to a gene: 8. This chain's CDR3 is CASSLDGRGTPYEQYF. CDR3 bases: TGTGCCAGCAGCTTAGATGGCAGGGGGACCCCCTACGAGCAGTACTTC.

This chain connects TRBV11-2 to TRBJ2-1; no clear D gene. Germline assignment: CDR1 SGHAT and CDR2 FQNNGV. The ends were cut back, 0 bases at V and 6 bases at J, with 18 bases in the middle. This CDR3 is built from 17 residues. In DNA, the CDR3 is TGTGCCAGCAGCTTAGATTCGCTTCTCGGACCGGGCAATGAGCAGTTCTTC. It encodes CASSLDSLLGPGNEQFF.

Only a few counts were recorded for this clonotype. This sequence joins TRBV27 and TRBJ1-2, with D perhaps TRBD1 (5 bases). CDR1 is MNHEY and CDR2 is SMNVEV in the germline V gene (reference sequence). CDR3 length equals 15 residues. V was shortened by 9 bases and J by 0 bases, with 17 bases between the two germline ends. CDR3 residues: CASARATEANYGYTF. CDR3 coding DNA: TGTGCCAGTGCTCGGGCGACAGAGGCTAACTATGGCTACACCTTC.

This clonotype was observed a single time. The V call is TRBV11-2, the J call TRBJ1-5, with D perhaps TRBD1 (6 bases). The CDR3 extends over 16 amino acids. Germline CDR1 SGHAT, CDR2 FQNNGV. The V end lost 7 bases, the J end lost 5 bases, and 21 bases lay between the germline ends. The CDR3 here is CASKNTGGAGDQPQHF. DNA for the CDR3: TGTGCCAGCAAAAACACGGGGGGCGCGGGTGATCAGCCCCAGCATTTT.

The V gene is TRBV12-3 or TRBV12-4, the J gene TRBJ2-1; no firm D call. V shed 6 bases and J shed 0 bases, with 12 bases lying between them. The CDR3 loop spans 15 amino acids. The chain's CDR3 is CASSRHSSSYNEQFF. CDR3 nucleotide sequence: TGTGCCAGCAGCAGACACTCGAGCTCCTACAATGAGCAGTTCTTC.

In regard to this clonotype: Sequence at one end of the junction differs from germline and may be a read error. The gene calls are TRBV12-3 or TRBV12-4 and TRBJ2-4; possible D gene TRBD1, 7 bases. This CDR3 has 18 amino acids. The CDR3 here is CASSGRRDSYVAKNIQYF. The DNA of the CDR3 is TGTGCTAGCAGTGGAAGGAGGGACAGCTACGTGGCCAAAAACATTCAGTACTTC.

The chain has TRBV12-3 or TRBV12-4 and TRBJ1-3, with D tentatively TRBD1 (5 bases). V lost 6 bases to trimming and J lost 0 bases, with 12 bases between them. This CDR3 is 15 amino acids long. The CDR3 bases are TGTGCCAGCAGGCCTGGGGGGGTCTCTGGAAACACCATATATTTT. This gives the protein CASRPGGVSGNTIYF.

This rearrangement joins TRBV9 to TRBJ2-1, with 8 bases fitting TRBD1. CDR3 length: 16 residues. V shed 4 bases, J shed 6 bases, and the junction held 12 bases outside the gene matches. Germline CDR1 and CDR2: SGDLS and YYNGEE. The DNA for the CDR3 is TGTGCCAGCAGCCCCTACCTGGGACAGGATGGCAATGAGCAGTTCTTC. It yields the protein CASSPYLGQDGNEQFF.

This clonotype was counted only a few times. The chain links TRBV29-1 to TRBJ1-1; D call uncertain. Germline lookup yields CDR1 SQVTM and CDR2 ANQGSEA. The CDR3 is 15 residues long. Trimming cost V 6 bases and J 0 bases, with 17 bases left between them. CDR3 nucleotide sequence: TGCAGCGTCAAAGTAGTTGACCGTATGAACACTGAAGCTTTCTTT. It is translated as CSVKVVDRMNTEAFF.

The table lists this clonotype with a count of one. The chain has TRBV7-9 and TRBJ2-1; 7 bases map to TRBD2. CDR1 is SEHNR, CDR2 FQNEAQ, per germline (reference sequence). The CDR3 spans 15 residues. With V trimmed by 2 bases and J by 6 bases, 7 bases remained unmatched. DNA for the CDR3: TGTGCCAGCAGCTTAATCTGGGGGGAGGGCAATGAGCAGTTCTTC. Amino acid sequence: CASSLIWGEGNEQFF.

The CDR3 sequence: CASSLEGQDQRAFF. The CDR3 DNA sequence: TGTGCCAGCAGTTTAGAGGGTCAGGATCAAAGAGCTTTCTTT. J is TRBJ1-1 and V is TRBV12-3 or TRBV12-4; no definite D call. The CDR3 extends over 14 amino acids. The V end lost 1 base, the J end lost 10 bases, and 16 bases lay between the germline ends.